This T cell receptor beta chain was observed in a study of blood T cell repertoires in COVID-19. For the study at large: Donors in the United States, Italy and Spain gave samples during acute or convalescent COVID-19. PBMCs, B-cell-depleted T cells, or T cells were the source of the cDNA or gDNA that made up the material.

How the authors handled the data: Reference gene primer amplification gave estimated nucleated cell counts. The data were produced by immunoSEQ multiplex PCR, yet TCRdb's version contains in-frame clones alone and is incomplete. Clonal size and the V and J genes are those of that table, whereas D and trimming came from the DNA. Among approximately 440,000 clones listed, 88% were seen once. Between the trimmed V and J ends, which lost 0 bases and 0 bases, there was a span of 12 bases. The CDR3 totals 17 residues. Germline V CDR1 and CDR2: LGHDT, YNNKEL (reference sequence). The clonotype originates from a woman in her forties or fifties with COVID-19, enrolled during active disease. The chain couples TRBV3-1 (or the pseudogene TRBV3-2) to TRBJ2-4, with a possible D match to TRBD2 (5 bases). Sample: peripheral blood. The CDR3 bases are TGTGCCAGCAGCCAAGACCCCCCCCGGGGAGCCAAAAACATTCAGTACTTC. It is translated as CASSQDPPRGAKNIQYF.